Presented here are 32 T cell receptor beta chains from one specimen sequenced in a study of CD8+ T cells in alopecia areata (dated by TCRdb to 2016 to 2018). The time point label, read with the paper, signifies: 24 weeks on oral tofacitinib. The treatment or condition label, as the study defines it: oral pan-JAK inhibitor, 5-10 mg twice daily. Library method: the immunoSEQ multiplex PCR assay. RNA was extracted from all samples and reverse transcribed into cDNA, which served as template for TCR sequencing. The source is immuneACCESS, and TCRdb retained only in-frame sequences with V and J called. Part of the clones is not carried over; for the studies checked, unresolved V genes explain less than half of this, and the remainder is unexplained. The table for this sample lists fewer than 200,000 clones; about 60% of them were counted only once. 10% to 15% of the sample rests with the top ten. Here the sequenced sample was CD8+ T cells sorted from blood, taken at week 24, from a patient treated with tofacitinib. All receptors come from a human donor with alopecia areata.

V is TRBV6-5 and J is TRBJ2-5; 12 positions match TRBD2. V shed 4 bases, J shed 5 bases, and the junction held 5 bases outside the gene matches. Germline V CDR1 and CDR2: MNHEY, SVGAGI. The CDR3 totals 15 residues. The CDR3 DNA reads TGTGCCAGCAGTTCTAGCGGGGGGGCCCGGGAGACCCAGTACTTC. This gives the protein CASSSSGGARETQYF.

V usage is TRBV6-5 and J usage is TRBJ2-7; TRBD1 matches 10 bases. Germline V lookup: CDR1 MNHEY, CDR2 SVGAGI. CDR3 length: 14 amino acids. V was pared by 5 bases and J by 4 bases, with 5 bases of the junction left unmatched. CDR3 DNA sequence: TGTGCCAGCAGTATGGGACAGGGGCATTACGAGCAGTACTTC. Translating it yields CASSMGQGHYEQYF.

V is TRBV12-5 and J is TRBJ1-2, with D perhaps matching TRBD1 (6 bases). Germline V gene sequence: CDR1 LGHNT, CDR2 FRNRAP. V shed 0 bases and J shed 3 bases, with 20 bases lying between them. CDR3 size: 18 residues. DNA of the CDR3: TGTGCTAGTGGTTTGGTACAGAAAGGGTACAGGGAACACTATGGCTACACCTTC. This translates into CASGLVQKGYREHYGYTF.

The V gene is TRBV27, the J gene TRBJ2-5; 12 nucleotides line up with TRBD1. The CDR3 contains 16 residues. Germline-derived CDR1 and CDR2 are MNHEY and SMNVEV (reference sequence). With V trimmed by 6 bases and J by 4 bases, 9 bases remained unmatched. As DNA, the CDR3 is TGTGCCAGCAGCCGAGAGTGGGACAGGGGGCCAGAGACCCAGTACTTC. As protein: CASSREWDRGPETQYF.

The chain links TRBV27 to TRBJ1-2; TRBD1 aligns across 9 bases. V dropped 5 bases and J dropped 3; count of bases not matched to a gene: 7. The CDR3 is 15 amino acids. Germline CDR1 is MNHEY and CDR2 is SMNVEV (reference sequence). The DNA of the CDR3 is TGTGCCAGCAGTCTTCGGACAGGGGTAGACTATGGCTACACCTTC. Translated: CASSLRTGVDYGYTF.

V usage is TRBV29-1 and J usage is TRBJ2-3, with D perhaps matching TRBD1 (7 bases). The CDR3 loop spans 17 amino acids. The V end lost 4 bases, the J end lost 3 bases, and 23 bases lay between the germline ends. From germline, CDR1 is SQVTM and CDR2 ANQGSEA. The CDR3 spells CSVVHFADREDTDTQYF. The CDR3 region has the DNA TGCAGCGTTGTCCATTTCGCAGACAGGGAGGATACAGATACGCAGTATTTT.

This chain joins TRBV19 and TRBJ2-7, with D possibly TRBD1 on 8 matching bases. Trimming removed 8 bases at V and 5 bases at J, with 16 bases between. CDR1 is LNHDA and CDR2 is SQIVND in the germline V gene (reference sequence). The CDR3 runs to 13 residues. The CDR3 sequence: CASAQGAGDEQYF. The CDR3 DNA follows: TGTGCCAGTGCGCAGGGGGCGGGAGACGAGCAGTACTTC. The full variable domain, with the rest looked up from reference TRBV19 and TRBJ2-7, is DGGITQSPKYLFRKEGQNVTLSCEQNLNHDAMYWYRQDPGQGLRLIYYSQIVNDFQKGDIAEGYSVSREKKESFPLTVTSAQKNPTAFYLCASAQGAGDEQYFGPGTRLTVT.

The chain uses TRBV27 and TRBJ1-1; D possibly corresponds to TRBD1 (6 bases). Germline assignment: CDR1 MNHEY and CDR2 SMNVEV (reference sequence). V was trimmed by 2 bases and J by 8 bases, leaving 15 bases between them. There are 14 residues in the CDR3. The CDR3 loop reads CASSLGVGGLEAFF. CDR3 bases: TGTGCCAGCAGTTTAGGGGTAGGGGGGCTCGAAGCTTTCTTT.

The chain is built from TRBV27 and TRBJ2-3; TRBD2 matches at 9 bases. Trimming cost V 5 bases and J 2 bases; bases outside gene matches: 14. Germline V gene data show CDR1 as MNHEY and CDR2 as SMNVEV (reference sequence). CDR3 length: 18 residues. As DNA, the CDR3 is TGTGCCAGCAGTATACCTATTGATGAGCGGGGGGCCACAGATACGCAGTATTTT. Residues: CASSIPIDERGATDTQYF.

CDR3 sequence reads: CASSFEGGTDTQYF. The CDR3 bases are TGTGCCAGCAGCTTTGAGGGGGGCACAGATACGCAGTATTTT. The rearrangement uses TRBV13 and TRBJ2-3; possibly TRBD1 for D (6 bases). The CDR3 is 14 residues long. Germline lookup yields CDR1 PRHDT and CDR2 FYEKMQ (reference sequence). The V gene lost 3 bases and the J gene lost 1 base, with 8 bases spanning the gap.

The rearrangement links TRBV2 to TRBJ2-1; no clear D. Trimming shortened V by 2 bases and J by 2 bases, and 13 bases separated the two germline ends. CDR1 SNHLY and CDR2 FYNNEI come from the germline V gene. The length of the CDR3 is 16 residues. CDR3 DNA: TGTGCCAGCAGTGAAAGTCTCCTACTACCCTACAATGAGCAGTTCTTC. Its translation is CASSESLLLPYNEQFF.

The chain carries TRBV13 and TRBJ1-2; possible D gene TRBD1, 6 bases. CDR1 and CDR2 from the germline V gene are PRHDT and FYEKMQ (reference sequence). The CDR3 has 15 amino acids. V was cut by 5 bases and J by 3 bases, with 16 bases left in between. CDR3 sequence: CASSPGAGKYYGYTF. The CDR3 bases are TGTGCCAGCAGCCCAGGGGCAGGGAAATACTATGGCTACACCTTC. Together with reference TRBV13 and TRBJ1-2, the CDR3 gives the full variable domain: AAGVIQSPRHLIKEKRETATLKCYPIPRHDTVYWYQQGPGQDPQFLISFYEKMQSDKGSIPDRFSAQQFSDYHSELNMSSLELGDSALYFCASSPGAGKYYGYTFGSGTRLTVV.

The CDR3 sequence is CASSTVGQGHTEAFF. As DNA, the CDR3 is TGTGCCAGCAGCACGGTTGGACAGGGGCATACTGAAGCTTTCTTT. V is TRBV7-9 and J is TRBJ1-1; 9 nucleotides agree with TRBD1. Germline CDR1 and CDR2: SEHNR and FQNEAQ (reference sequence). The CDR3 covers 15 residues. V shed 5 bases and J 5 bases; nucleotides not matched to a gene: 9.

This clone turned up a few times. Other DNA sequences within the sample encode an identical CDR3. The V call is TRBV13, the J call TRBJ2-7; D is uncertain. The CDR3 spans 12 residues. CDR1 is PRHDT, CDR2 FYEKMQ, per germline (reference sequence). Trimming stripped 0 bases from V and 4 bases from J, with 4 bases between. The DNA for the CDR3 is TGTGCCAGCAGCTTAGGCCGGTACGAGCAGTACTTC. The encoded protein is CASSLGRYEQYF.

This clone was observed once. An end of the junction differs from the germline gene, which may be a read error. The chain carries TRBV29-1 and TRBJ2-2; D not resolved. This CDR3 is built from 15 residues. The germline CDR1 and CDR2 sequences are SQVTM and ANQGSEA. CDR3 sequence: CSAESLWENTGELFF. DNA of the CDR3: TGCAGCGCTGAAAGTCTGTGGGAAAACACCGGGGAGCTGTTTTTT.

This rearrangement joins TRBV29-1 to TRBJ2-1, with D possibly being TRBD1 (6 bases). V shed 8 bases and J shed 2 bases, with 13 bases lying between them. The CDR3 is made up of 13 amino acids. Germline-derived CDR1 and CDR2 are SQVTM and ANQGSEA. This CDR3 is CSTRGGTYNEQFF. The CDR3 DNA reads as TGCAGCACTAGAGGGGGTACCTACAATGAGCAGTTCTTC.

The chain carries TRBV12-5 and TRBJ2-1, with D hard to call. Trimming took 5 bases from V and 1 from J, leaving 6 bases between them. Germline V gives CDR1 LGHNT, CDR2 FRNRAP. CDR3 length equals 13 residues. CDR3 nucleotide sequence: TGTGCTAGTGGTCTAAGTTCCTACAATGAGCAGTTCTTC. Translated, it gives CASGLSSYNEQFF.

The chain carries TRBV30 and TRBJ1-2; D not certain. Germline V CDR1 and CDR2: GTSNPN, SVGIG (reference sequence). Trimming shortened V by 0 bases and J by 4 bases, and 9 bases separated the two germline ends. CDR3 size: 13 residues. The CDR3 loop reads CAWSVHSPYGYTF. The CDR3 bases are TGTGCCTGGAGTGTACATTCCCCCTATGGCTACACCTTC.

The V gene is TRBV2, the J gene TRBJ2-4; D unresolved. The V end lost 7 bases, the J end lost 4 bases, and 11 bases lay between the germline ends. The V gene's germline CDR1 is SNHLY and CDR2 FYNNEI. This CDR3 is built from 13 residues. Here the CDR3 reads CASIGVEKNIQYF. CDR3 nucleotides: TGTGCCAGCATTGGGGTGGAAAAAAACATTCAGTACTTC.

The gene calls are TRBV9 and TRBJ2-7; tentative D call: TRBD1 (6 bases). The CDR3 extends over 12 amino acids. Germline CDR1 is SGDLS and CDR2 is YYNGEE. V lost 0 bases and J 6 bases, leaving 7 bases between the germline ends. CDR3 sequence: CASSVGGGEQYF. As DNA, the CDR3 is TGTGCCAGCAGCGTAGGAGGGGGCGAGCAGTACTTC.

The chain employs TRBV13 and TRBJ2-2; TRBD1 might be the D (5 bases). There are 14 residues in the CDR3. Germline CDR1 and CDR2: PRHDT and FYEKMQ (reference sequence). Trimming took 8 bases from V and 2 from J, leaving 12 bases between them. The DNA for the CDR3 is TGTGCCAGCTCCCAGGGCCGAAACACCGGGGAGCTGTTTTTT. It specifies CASSQGRNTGELFF.

The CDR3 sequence: CASSSLAVSTDTQYF. In nucleotides, the CDR3 is TGTGCCAGCAGTTCCCTAGCGGTTAGCACAGATACGCAGTATTTT. The chain links TRBV27 to TRBJ2-3; 7 bases match TRBD2. Germline V gene data show CDR1 as MNHEY and CDR2 as SMNVEV (reference sequence). The CDR3 spans 15 residues. J lost 0 bases, V lost 4 bases, and 4 bases had no gene match.

The genes are TRBV9 and TRBJ2-7; D remains unclear. The CDR3 has 13 residues. Trimming removed 3 bases from V and 1 base from J, with 8 bases in between. Per germline, CDR1 SGDLS and CDR2 YYNGEE. The chain's CDR3 is CASSAGVSYEQYF. The CDR3, as DNA: TGTGCCAGCAGCGCAGGAGTTTCCTACGAGCAGTACTTC.

This chain joins TRBV30 and TRBJ2-1; D perhaps matches TRBD1 (6 bases). Germline values: CDR1 GTSNPN, CDR2 SVGIG (reference sequence). The CDR3 loop spans 12 amino acids. The V end lost 3 bases, the J end lost 7 bases, and 10 bases lay between the germline ends. This chain's CDR3 is CAWSSQGNEQFF. The CDR3 coding sequence is TGTGCCTGGAGCTCCCAGGGGAATGAGCAGTTCTTC.

The CDR3 sequence: CASTPAEARPINYGYTF. The CDR3 DNA reads TGTGCCAGCACCCCGGCTGAGGCCCGACCCATTAACTATGGCTACACCTTC. The chain joins TRBV27 to TRBJ1-2; no clear D gene. Germline lookup yields CDR1 MNHEY and CDR2 SMNVEV (reference sequence). V was pared by 7 bases and J by 1 base, with 22 bases between. This CDR3 region has 17 residues.

The rearrangement links TRBV4-1 to TRBJ1-4; TRBD1 matches 9 bases. CDR3 length: 15 amino acids. V dropped 2 bases and J dropped 4; count of bases not matched to a gene: 2. The germline V gene has CDR1 MGHRA and CDR2 YSYEKL. CDR3 in amino acids: CASSQRDRDNEKLFF. For the CDR3, the DNA is TGCGCCAGCAGCCAACGGGACAGGGATAATGAAAAACTGTTTTTT.

The gene calls are TRBV5-1 and TRBJ2-3; TRBD2 might be the D (5 bases). V gave up 0 bases and J gave up 8 bases, with 13 bases separating them. Germline CDR1 is SGHRS and CDR2 is YFSETQ. The CDR3 extends over 14 amino acids. CDR3 coding DNA: TGCGCCAGCAGCTTGGTTCTAGCACGGGTTACGCAGTATTTT. This codes for CASSLVLARVTQYF.

The V call is TRBV5-6, the J call TRBJ1-4, with 8 bases that match TRBD1. The junction had 9 bases not matched to a gene; V was cut back by 4 bases and J by 7 bases. Germline assignment: CDR1 SGHDT and CDR2 YYEEEE. This CDR3 has 15 residues. The CDR3 region is CASSQGTGPTEKLFF. In DNA form, the CDR3 reads TGTGCCAGCAGCCAGGGGACAGGTCCGACTGAAAAACTGTTTTTT.

The gene calls are TRBV5-6 and TRBJ1-6; 11 nucleotides align to TRBD1. Germline assignment: CDR1 SGHDT and CDR2 YYEEEE. The CDR3 runs to 14 residues. Trimming cost V 4 bases and J 13 bases; bases outside gene matches: 7. The CDR3, as DNA: TGTGCCAGCAGCGCCGGGACAGGGGGATTCCCCCTCCACTTT. Translation gives CASSAGTGGFPLHF.

This clone occurred a few times. This rearrangement joins TRBV27 to TRBJ2-7; TRBD1 matches 7 bases. V shed 2 bases and J 5 bases; nucleotides not matched to a gene: 6. Germline V gene data show CDR1 as MNHEY and CDR2 as SMNVEV (reference sequence). This CDR3 is built from 14 residues. DNA for the CDR3: TGTGCCAGCAGTTTACGCCGACAGGGCCACGAGCAGTACTTC. Its translation: CASSLRRQGHEQYF.

The rearrangement uses TRBV9 and TRBJ2-1; D unclear. V shed 3 bases and J shed 7 bases, with 5 bases lying between them. Per germline, CDR1 SGDLS and CDR2 YYNGEE. The CDR3 runs to 11 residues. Here the CDR3 reads CASSARNEQFF. CDR3 DNA sequence: TGTGCCAGCAGCGCTAGGAATGAGCAGTTCTTC.

This clone was seen only a few times. This chain joins TRBV27 and TRBJ1-1; D is undetermined. V gave up 4 bases and J gave up 5 bases, with 11 bases separating them. Germline V lookup: CDR1 MNHEY, CDR2 SMNVEV (reference sequence). This CDR3 has 13 residues. For the CDR3, the DNA is TGTGCCAGCAGTTCGTTGACGGGGACTGAAGCTTTCTTT. Its translation: CASSSLTGTEAFF.